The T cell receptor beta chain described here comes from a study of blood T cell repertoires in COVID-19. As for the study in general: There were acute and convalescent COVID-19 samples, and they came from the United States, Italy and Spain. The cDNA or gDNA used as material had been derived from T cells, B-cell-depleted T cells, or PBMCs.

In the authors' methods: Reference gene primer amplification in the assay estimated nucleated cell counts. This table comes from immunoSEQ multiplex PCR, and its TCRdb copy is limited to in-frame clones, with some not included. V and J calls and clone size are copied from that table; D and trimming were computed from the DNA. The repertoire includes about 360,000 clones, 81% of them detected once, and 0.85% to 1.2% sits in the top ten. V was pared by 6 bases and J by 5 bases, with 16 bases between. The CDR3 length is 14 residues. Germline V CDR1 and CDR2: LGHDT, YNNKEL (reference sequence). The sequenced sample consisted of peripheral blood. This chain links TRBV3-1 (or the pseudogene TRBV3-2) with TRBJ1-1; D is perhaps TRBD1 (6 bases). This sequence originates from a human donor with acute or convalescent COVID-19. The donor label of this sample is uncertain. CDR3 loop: CASSLRGSRTEAFF. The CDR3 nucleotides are TGTGCCAGCAGTCTCAGGGGAAGCAGGACTGAAGCTTTCTTT.